This T cell receptor beta chain was observed in a study of Graves' ophthalmopathy and Graves' hyperthyroidism. About the study: Before any treatment was given, at initial diagnosis, peripheral blood was collected. General observations from the study: Detected in blood as well were most expanded thyroid clonotypes with frequency above 0.001.

This clonotype was picked up many times. As yet, its antigen is unknown. RNA transcripts were the source from which TCR beta CDR3 regions were amplified. RT-PCR with HTBI primers came first, then second-round multiplex PCR. TCRdb re-called the multiplex PCR reads with MiXCR, one entry per CDR3 protein. This repertoire shows 200,000 to 250,000 distinct CDR3 sequences, 20% to 25% found once; its top ten account for approximately 40%. With a duration under 3 months, ophthalmopathy in the donors showed moderate-to-severe activity, CAS ≥3 and NOSPECS ≥4. The diagnosis combined clinical symptoms, thyroxine, TRAb, thyroid ultrasound and orbital computed tomography scans. Per the germline V gene, CDR1 is LNHDA and CDR2 is SQIVND (reference sequence). This CDR3 has 15 amino acids. Trimming took 3 bases from V and 4 from J; bases not matched to a gene: 5.

The chain combines TRBV19 with TRBJ2-2; TRBD1 matches at 7 bases. This receptor was identified in a woman aged 50 to 65 with Graves' ophthalmopathy. Source material: peripheral blood. The DNA for the CDR3 is TGTGCCAGTAGTATGGGAACAGGGGTCACCGGGGAGCTGTTTTTT. As protein: CASSMGTGVTGELFF.